This T cell receptor beta chain was observed in a study of blood T cell repertoires in COVID-19 (dated by TCRdb to the early 2020s). Notes on the research overall: Samples covering the acute and convalescent phases of COVID-19 were provided by collaborators in the United States, Italy and Spain. The prospective study material was composed of cDNA or gDNA derived from T cells, B-cell-depleted T cells, or PBMCs. Samples came from the ongoing ImmuneRACE study (first 160 participants) plus 1,254 subjects from 6 global collaborators. The repertoires were released in a freely available public database intended as a resource for research on the immune response to SARS-CoV-2. Sample metadata almost always included a de-identified subject ID, COVID-19 status, age in years and sex. Subjects who had been exposed to COVID-19, were actively infected with it, or had recovered from it provided the deeply sampled blood TCRbeta repertoires that made up the dataset. Where available, HLA class I and class II types were taken from metadata supplied by the sample provider and were not determined by assay-based typing.

Participants in the prospective study were aged roughly 18 to 100 years, lived in under 30 United States geographic areas, and enrolled through a virtual design. In the prospective study, participants were assigned to cohorts based on the clinical history participants reported in a screening survey and a study questionnaire. Mobile phlebotomists in the prospective study collected whole blood, serum and a nasopharyngeal or oropharyngeal swab from every participant. Participants in the prospective study had the option to provide additional blood draws and questionnaires over a roughly two-month period. Prospective study blood samples were shipped either frozen or at room temperature before DNA extraction. Looking up the germline V gene (reference sequence) yields CDR1 GTSNPN and CDR2 SVGIG. Inclusive of the bounding cysteine and phenylalanine, the CDR3 is 14 residues long. The entry retains the CDR3 DNA only, 42 bases that are in frame from base 1. V lost 5 bases and J lost 8 bases, and the count of bases not matched to a germline gene is 14.

Turning to this clone: What antigen it recognizes has not been identified. Per-nucleotide qualities are absent, and no much larger clonotype sits a single base away.

TCRbeta CDR3 regions were amplified from genomic DNA using the immunoSEQ Assay, a bias-controlled multiplex PCR. The original pipeline was this. Within the assay, amplification of reference gene primers was used to estimate how many nucleated cells each sample contained. To quantify the absolute abundance of each unique TCRbeta CDR3 rearrangement, sequence reads were collapsed and filtered. For each sample, productive Simpson clonality was calculated as the square root of Simpson's diversity index over productive rearrangements. Sourced from immuneACCESS, this table was stored by TCRdb with only in-frame sequences that have V and J called. A share of the clones is absent; for the studies checked, an unresolved V gene accounts for under half, and the remainder has no known explanation. For V, J and clone size, that table is used; D and trimming come from the DNA. Here the sample has over 200,000 clones; about 91% occur a single time. The ten largest account for about 2.3% of the sample.

What the research found in general, with its limitations: How much clinical and demographic metadata was included differed by source and by participant, and the metadata was provided uncurated.

This receptor was obtained from a woman aged 40-49 years with acute COVID-19. Sequenced: PBMCs or T cells enriched from blood (not recorded which). The V and J segments used are TRBV30 and TRBJ1-2, with 7 junctional bases fitting TRBD1. The bases read TGTGCCTGGGGACTAACAGGGGACCCCTACGGCTACACCTTC. It specifies CAWGLTGDPYGYTF. The full variable domain, with segments outside the CDR3 supplied by the reference TRBV30 and TRBJ1-2 proteins, appears as SQTIHQWPATLVQPVGSPLSLECTVEGTSNPNLYWYRQAAGRGLQLLFYSVGIGQISSEVPQNLSASRPQDRQFILSSKKLLLSDSGFYLCAWGLTGDPYGYTFGSGTRLTVV.